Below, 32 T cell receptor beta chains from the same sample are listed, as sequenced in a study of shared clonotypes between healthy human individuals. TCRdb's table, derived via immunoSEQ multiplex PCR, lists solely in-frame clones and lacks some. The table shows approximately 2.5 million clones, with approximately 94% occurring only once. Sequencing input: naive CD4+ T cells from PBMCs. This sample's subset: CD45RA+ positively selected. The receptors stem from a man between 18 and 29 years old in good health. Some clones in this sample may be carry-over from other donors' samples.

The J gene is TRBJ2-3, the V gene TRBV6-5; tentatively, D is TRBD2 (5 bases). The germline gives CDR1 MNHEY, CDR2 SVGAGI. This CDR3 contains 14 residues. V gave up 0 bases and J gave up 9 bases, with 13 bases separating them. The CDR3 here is CASSYSPGQRTQYF. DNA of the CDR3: TGTGCCAGCAGTTACTCACCGGGCCAGCGGACGCAGTATTTT.

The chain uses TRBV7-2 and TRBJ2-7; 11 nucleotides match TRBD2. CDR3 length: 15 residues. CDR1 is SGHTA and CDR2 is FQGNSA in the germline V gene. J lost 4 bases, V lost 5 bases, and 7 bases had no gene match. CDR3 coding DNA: TGTGCCAGCAGCATGACTAGCGGGATTACTTACGAGCAGTACTTC. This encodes CASSMTSGITYEQYF.

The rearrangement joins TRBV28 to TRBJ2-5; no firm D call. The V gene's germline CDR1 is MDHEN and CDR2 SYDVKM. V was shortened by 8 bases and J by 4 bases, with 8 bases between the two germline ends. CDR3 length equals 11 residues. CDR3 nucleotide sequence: TGTGCCAGCGGCAAAAGAGAGACCCAGTACTTC. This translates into CASGKRETQYF.

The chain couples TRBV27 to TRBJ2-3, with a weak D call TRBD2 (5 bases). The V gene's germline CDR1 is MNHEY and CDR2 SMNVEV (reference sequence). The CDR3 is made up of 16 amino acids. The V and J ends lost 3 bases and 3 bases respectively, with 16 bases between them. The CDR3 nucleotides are TGTGCCAGCAGTTTTCTCAGCGGCGGTCGGACAGATACGCAGTATTTT. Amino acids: CASSFLSGGRTDTQYF.

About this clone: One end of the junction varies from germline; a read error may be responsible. The chain's CDR3 is CASSWGLAATYSEQFF. The DNA for the CDR3 is TGTGCCAGCAGCTGGGGACTAGCGGCGACCTACAGTGAGCAGTTCTTC. This chain links TRBV7-2 with TRBJ2-1, with TRBD2 matching over 11 bases. Germline values: CDR1 SGHTA, CDR2 FQGNSA. The CDR3 spans 16 residues.

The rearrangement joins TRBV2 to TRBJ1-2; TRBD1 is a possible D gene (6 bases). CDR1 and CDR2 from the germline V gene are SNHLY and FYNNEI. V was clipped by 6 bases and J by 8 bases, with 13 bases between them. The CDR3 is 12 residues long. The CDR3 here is CASSRQVEGYTF. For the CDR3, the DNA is TGTGCCAGCAGCCGACAGGTCGAGGGCTACACCTTC.

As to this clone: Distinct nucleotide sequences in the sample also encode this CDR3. CDR3 coding DNA: TGCGCCAGCAGCTTGGTACCGGGGTCCGGAGAGACCCAGTACTTC. Its translation: CASSLVPGSGETQYF. The chain carries TRBV5-1 and TRBJ2-5, with D perhaps TRBD2 (5 bases). Deletions cut 0 bases from V and 4 bases from J, with 13 bases between. Germline values: CDR1 SGHRS, CDR2 YFSETQ. The CDR3 spans 15 residues.

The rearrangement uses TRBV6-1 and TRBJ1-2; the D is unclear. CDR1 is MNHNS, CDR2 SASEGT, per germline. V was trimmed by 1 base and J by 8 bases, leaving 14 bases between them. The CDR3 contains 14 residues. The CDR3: CASSEGTYGGGYTF. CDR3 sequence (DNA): TGTGCCAGCAGTGAAGGGACCTATGGCGGGGGCTACACCTTC.

Here the CDR3 DNA reads TGTGCCAGCAGCCAAGATAAAATAGGACAGGGAGACTATGGCTACACCTTC. Amino acid sequence: CASSQDKIGQGDYGYTF. The genes are TRBV14 and TRBJ1-2, with 8 bases that match TRBD1. Germline trimming cut 0 bases from V and 3 bases from J; bases unmatched to any gene: 9. This CDR3 has 17 residues. The germline V gene encodes CDR1 SGHDN and CDR2 FVKESK.

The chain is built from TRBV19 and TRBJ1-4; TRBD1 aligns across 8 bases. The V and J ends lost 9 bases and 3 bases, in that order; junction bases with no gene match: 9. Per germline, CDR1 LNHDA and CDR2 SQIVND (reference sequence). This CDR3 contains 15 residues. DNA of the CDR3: TGTGCCAGCAAAGACAGGGGTCCCCCTAATGAAAAACTGTTTTTT. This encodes CASKDRGPPNEKLFF.

The chain's CDR3 is CAISESKVGLASTDTQYF. In DNA form, the CDR3 reads TGTGCCATCAGTGAGTCTAAAGTAGGACTAGCGAGCACAGATACGCAGTATTTT. The chain is built from TRBV10-3 and TRBJ2-3; 9 bases align to TRBD2. Germline values: CDR1 ENHRY, CDR2 SYGVKD. CDR3 length: 18 residues. V lost 0 bases to trimming and J lost 0 bases; unmatched junction nucleotides: 7.

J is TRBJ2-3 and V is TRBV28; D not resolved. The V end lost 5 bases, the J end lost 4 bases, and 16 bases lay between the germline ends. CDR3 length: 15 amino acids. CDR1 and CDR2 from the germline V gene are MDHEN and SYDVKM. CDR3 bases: TGTGCCAGCAGTCCCCCGGCTAGAATCCCAGATACGCAGTATTTT. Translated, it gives CASSPPARIPDTQYF.

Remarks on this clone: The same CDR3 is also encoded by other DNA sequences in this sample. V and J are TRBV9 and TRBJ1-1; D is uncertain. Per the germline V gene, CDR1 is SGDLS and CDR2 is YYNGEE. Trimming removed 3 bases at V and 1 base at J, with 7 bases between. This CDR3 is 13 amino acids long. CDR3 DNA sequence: TGTGCCAGCAGCGCGACGACGAACACTGAAGCTTTCTTT. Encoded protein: CASSATTNTEAFF.

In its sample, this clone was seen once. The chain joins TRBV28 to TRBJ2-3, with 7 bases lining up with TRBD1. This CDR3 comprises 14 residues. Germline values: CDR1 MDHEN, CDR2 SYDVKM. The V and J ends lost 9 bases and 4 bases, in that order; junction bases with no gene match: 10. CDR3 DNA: TGTGCCAGTACTGACAGGGTAGACGCAGATACGCAGTATTTT. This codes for CASTDRVDADTQYF.

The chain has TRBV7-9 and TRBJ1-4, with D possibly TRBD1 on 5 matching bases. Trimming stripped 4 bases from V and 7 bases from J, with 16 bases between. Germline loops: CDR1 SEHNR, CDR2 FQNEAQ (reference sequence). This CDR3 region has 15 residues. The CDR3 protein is CASSYPGPRAEKLFF. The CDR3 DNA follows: TGTGCCAGCAGCTATCCCGGGCCCAGGGCTGAAAAACTGTTTTTT. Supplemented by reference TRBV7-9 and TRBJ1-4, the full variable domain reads DTGVSQNPRHKITKRGQNVTFRCDPISEHNRLYWYRQTLGQGPEFLTYFQNEAQLEKSRLLSDRFSAERPKGSFSTLEIQRTEQGDSAMYLCASSYPGPRAEKLFFGSGTQLSVL.

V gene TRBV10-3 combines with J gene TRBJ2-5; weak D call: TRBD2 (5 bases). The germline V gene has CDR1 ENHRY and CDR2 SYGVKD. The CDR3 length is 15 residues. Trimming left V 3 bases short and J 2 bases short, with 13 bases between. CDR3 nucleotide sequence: TGTGCCATCAGTGAACCGGGAATTTCACAAGAGACCCAGTACTTC. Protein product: CAISEPGISQETQYF.

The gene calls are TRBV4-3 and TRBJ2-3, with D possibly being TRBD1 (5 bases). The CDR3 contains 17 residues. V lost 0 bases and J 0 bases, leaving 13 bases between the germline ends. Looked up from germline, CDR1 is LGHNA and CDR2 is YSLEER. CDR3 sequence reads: CASSQDQAGSSTDTQYF. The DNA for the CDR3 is TGCGCCAGCAGCCAAGATCAGGCAGGGTCTAGCACAGATACGCAGTATTTT.

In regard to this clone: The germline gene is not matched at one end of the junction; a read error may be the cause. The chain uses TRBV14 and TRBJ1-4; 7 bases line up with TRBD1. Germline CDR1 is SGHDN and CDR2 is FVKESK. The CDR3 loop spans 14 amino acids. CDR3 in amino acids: CASSKDRANEKLFF. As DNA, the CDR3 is TGTGCCAGCAGCAAAGACAGGGCTAATGAAAAACTGTTTTTT.

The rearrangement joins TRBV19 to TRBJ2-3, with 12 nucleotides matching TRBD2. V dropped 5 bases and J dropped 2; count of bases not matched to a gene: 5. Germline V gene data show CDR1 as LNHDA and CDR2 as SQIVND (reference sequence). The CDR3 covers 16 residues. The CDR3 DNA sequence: TGTGCCAGTAGTCCGGGACTAGCGGGTAACACAGATACGCAGTATTTT. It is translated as CASSPGLAGNTDTQYF.

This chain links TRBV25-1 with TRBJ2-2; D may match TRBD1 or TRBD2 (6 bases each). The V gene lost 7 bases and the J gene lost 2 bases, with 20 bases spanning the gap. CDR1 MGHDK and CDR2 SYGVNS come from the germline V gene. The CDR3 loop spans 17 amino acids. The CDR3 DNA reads TGTGCCAGCACTAGGGGGGTATGGGGGACCAACACCGGGGAGCTGTTTTTT. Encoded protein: CASTRGVWGTNTGELFF.

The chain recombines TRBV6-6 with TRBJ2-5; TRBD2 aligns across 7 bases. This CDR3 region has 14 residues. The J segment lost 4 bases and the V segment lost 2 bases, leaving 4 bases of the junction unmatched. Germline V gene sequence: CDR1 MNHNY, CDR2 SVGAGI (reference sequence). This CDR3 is CASSYKAGAETQYF. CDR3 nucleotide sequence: TGTGCCAGCAGTTACAAGGCGGGAGCAGAGACCCAGTACTTC.

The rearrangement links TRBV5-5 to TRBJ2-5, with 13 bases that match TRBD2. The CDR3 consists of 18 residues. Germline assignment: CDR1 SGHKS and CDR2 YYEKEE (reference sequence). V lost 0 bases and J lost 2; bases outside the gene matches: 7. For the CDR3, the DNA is TGTGCCAGCAGCTTGGGACTAGCGGGAGGACTCATACAAGAGACCCAGTACTTC. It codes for CASSLGLAGGLIQETQYF.

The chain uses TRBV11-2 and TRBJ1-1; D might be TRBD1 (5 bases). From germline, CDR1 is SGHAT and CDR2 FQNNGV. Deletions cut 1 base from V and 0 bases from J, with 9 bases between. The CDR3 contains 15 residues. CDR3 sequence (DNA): TGTGCCAGCAGCTTAGCGGGACGGATGAACACTGAAGCTTTCTTT. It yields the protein CASSLAGRMNTEAFF.

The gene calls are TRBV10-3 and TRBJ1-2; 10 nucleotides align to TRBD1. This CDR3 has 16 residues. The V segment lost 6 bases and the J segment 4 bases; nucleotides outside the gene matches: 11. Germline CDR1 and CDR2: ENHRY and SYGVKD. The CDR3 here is CAISGGTGVHVYGYTF. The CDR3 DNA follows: TGTGCCATCAGCGGGGGGACAGGGGTACATGTCTATGGCTACACCTTC.

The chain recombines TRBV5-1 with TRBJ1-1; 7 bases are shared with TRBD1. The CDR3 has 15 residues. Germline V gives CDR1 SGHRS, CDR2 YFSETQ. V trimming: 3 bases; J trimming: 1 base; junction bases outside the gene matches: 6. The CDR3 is CASSSTGYGNTEAFF. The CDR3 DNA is TGCGCCAGCAGCTCGACAGGGTACGGGAACACTGAAGCTTTCTTT.

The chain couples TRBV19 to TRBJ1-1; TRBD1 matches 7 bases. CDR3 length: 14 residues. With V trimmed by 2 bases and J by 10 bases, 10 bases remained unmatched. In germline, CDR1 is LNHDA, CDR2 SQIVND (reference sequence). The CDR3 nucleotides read TGTGCCAGTAGTATATGGGGACAGTTGGGGGGAGCTTTCTTT. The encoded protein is CASSIWGQLGGAFF.

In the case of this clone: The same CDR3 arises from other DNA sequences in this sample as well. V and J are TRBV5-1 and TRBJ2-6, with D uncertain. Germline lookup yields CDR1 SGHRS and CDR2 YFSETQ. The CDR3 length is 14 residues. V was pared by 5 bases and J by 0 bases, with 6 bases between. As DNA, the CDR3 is TGCGCCAGCAGGGATTCCTCTGGGGCCAACGTCCTGACTTTC. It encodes CASRDSSGANVLTF.

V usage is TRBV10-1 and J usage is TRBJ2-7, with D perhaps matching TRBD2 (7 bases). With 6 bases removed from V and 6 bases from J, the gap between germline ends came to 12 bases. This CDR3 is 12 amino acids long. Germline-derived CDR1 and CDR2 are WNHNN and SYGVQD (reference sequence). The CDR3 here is CASSARGAEQYF. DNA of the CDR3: TGCGCCAGCAGCGCCCGGGGGGCCGAGCAGTACTTC.

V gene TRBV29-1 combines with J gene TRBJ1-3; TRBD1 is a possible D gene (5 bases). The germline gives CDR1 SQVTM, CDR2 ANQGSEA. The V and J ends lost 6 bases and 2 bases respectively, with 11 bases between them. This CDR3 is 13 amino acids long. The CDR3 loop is CSVGGMTGNTIYF. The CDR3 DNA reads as TGCAGCGTGGGGGGGATGACTGGAAACACCATATATTTT.

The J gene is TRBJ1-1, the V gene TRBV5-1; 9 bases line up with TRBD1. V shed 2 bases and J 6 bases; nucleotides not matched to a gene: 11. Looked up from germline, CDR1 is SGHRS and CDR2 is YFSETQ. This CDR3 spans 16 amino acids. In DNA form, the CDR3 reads TGCGCCAGCAGCTTACTACCCCCGGGACAGGGAGCTGAAGCTTTCTTT. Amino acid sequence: CASSLLPPGQGAEAFF.

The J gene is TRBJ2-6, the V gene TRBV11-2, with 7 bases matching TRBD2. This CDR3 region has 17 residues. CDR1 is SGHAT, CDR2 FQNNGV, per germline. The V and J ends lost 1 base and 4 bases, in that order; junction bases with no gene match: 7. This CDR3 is CASSLGSGESGANVLTF. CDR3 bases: TGTGCCAGCAGCTTAGGCAGCGGGGAGTCAGGGGCCAACGTCCTGACTTTC.

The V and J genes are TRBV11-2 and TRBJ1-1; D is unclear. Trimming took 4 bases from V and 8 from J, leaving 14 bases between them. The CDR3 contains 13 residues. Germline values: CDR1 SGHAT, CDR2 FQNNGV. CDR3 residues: CASSSGTFSEAFF. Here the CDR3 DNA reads TGTGCCAGCAGCTCAGGAACATTTTCCGAAGCTTTCTTT. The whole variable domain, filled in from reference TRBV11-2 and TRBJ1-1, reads EAGVAQSPRYKIIEKRQSVAFWCNPISGHATLYWYQQILGQGPKLLIQFQNNGVVDDSQLPKDRFSAERLKGVDSTLKIQPAKLEDSAVYLCASSSGTFSEAFFGQGTRLTVV.